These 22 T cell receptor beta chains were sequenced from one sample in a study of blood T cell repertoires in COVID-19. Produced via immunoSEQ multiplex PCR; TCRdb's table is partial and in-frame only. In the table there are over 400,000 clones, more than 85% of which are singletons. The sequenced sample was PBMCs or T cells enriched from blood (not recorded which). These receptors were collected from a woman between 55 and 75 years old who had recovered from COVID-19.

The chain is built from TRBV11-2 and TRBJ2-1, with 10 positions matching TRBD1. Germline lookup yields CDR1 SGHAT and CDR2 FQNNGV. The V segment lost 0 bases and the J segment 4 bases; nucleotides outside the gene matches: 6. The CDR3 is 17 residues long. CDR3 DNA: TGTGCCAGCAGCTTAGATAATTGGGGACAGGGGTACAATGAGCAGTTCTTC. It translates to CASSLDNWGQGYNEQFF.

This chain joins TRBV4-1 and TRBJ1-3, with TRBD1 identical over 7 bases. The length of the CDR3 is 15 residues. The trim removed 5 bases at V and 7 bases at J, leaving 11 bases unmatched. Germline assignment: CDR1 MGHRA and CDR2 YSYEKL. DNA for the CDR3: TGCGCCAGCAGCTACGGGACAGCGGGCGGGAACACCATATATTTT. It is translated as CASSYGTAGGNTIYF.

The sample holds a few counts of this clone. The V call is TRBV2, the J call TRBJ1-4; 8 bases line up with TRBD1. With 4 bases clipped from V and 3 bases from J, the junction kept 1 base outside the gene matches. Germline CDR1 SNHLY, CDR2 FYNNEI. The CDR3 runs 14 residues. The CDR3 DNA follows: TGTGCCAGCAGTGCGACAGGGGCTAATGAAAAACTGTTTTTT. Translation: CASSATGANEKLFF. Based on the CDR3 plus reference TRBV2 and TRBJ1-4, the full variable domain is EPEVTQTPSHQVTQMGQEVILRCVPISNHLYFYWYRQILGQKVEFLVSFYNNEISEKSEIFDDQFSVERPDGSNFTLKIRSTKLEDSAMYFCASSATGANEKLFFGSGTQLSVL.

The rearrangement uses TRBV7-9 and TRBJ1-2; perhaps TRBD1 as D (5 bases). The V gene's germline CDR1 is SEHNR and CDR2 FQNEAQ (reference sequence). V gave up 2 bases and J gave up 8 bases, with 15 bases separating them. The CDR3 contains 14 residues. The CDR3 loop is CASSLISGGEGYTF. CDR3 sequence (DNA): TGTGCCAGCAGCTTAATCAGCGGGGGAGAGGGCTACACCTTC.

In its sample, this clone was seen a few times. The CDR3, as DNA: TGTGCCAGCAGCCAAGATTTTCGGGGGGGAGAAAAACTGTTTTTT. Residues: CASSQDFRGGEKLFF. This chain uses TRBV4-2 with TRBJ1-4, with D perhaps TRBD1 (5 bases). The CDR3 loop spans 15 amino acids. Germline V gene data show CDR1 as LGHNA and CDR2 as YNFKEQ. V lost 0 bases and J 8 bases, leaving 13 bases between the germline ends.

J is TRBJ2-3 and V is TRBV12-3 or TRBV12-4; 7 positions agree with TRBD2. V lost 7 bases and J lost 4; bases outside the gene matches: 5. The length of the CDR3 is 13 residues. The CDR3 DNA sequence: TGTGCCAGCACCCGGACTAGTCCAGATACGCAGTATTTT. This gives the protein CASTRTSPDTQYF.

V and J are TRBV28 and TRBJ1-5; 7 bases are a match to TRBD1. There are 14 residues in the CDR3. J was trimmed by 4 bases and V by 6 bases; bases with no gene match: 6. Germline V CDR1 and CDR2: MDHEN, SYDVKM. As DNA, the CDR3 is TGTGCCAGCAGCCCAGACAGGGTTAATCAGCCCCAGCATTTT. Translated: CASSPDRVNQPQHF.

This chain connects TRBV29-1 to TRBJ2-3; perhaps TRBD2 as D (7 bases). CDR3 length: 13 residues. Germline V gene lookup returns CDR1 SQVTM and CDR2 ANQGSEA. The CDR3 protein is CSLGGAGTDTQYF. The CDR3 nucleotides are TGCAGTCTGGGGGGGGCAGGCACAGATACGCAGTATTTT.

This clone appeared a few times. CDR3 coding DNA: TGCAGTGCTAGTTTGGCGGGGGGTGAGACCCAGTACTTC. Protein: CSASLAGGETQYF. The chain uses TRBV20-1 and TRBJ2-5, with 8 positions matching TRBD2. Per the germline V gene, CDR1 is DFQATT and CDR2 is SNEGSKA (reference sequence). This CDR3 comprises 13 residues. V trimming: 3 bases; J trimming: 5 bases; junction bases outside the gene matches: 5.

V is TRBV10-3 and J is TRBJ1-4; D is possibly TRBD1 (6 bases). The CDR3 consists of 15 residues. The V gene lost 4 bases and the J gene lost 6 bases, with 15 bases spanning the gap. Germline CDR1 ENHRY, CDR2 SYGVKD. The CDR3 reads CAISGRQARDEKLFF. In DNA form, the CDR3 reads TGTGCCATCAGTGGTAGACAGGCGCGAGATGAAAAACTGTTTTTT.

This chain's CDR3 is CASSLGTYTEAFF. In DNA, the CDR3 is TGTGCCAGCAGTTTGGGCACGTACACTGAAGCTTTCTTT. This chain uses TRBV12-3 or TRBV12-4 with TRBJ1-1; D is unclear. V lost 3 bases to trimming and J lost 3 bases, with 8 bases between them. This CDR3 has 13 amino acids.

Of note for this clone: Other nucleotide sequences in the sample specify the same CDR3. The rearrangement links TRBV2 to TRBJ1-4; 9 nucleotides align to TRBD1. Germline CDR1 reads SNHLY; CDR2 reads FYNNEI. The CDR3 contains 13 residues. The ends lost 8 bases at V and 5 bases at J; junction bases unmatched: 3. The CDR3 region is CASSDRGNEKLFF. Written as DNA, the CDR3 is TGTGCCAGCTCGGACAGGGGAAATGAAAAACTGTTTTTT.

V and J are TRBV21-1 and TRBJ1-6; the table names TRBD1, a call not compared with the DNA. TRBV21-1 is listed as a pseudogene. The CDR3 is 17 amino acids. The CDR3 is CASSIYRRQALNSPLHF. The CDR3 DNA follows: TGTGCCAGCAGCATCTACCGAAGACAGGCCCTTAATTCACCCCTCCACTTT.

CDR3 sequence reads: CASSSQTGTSYNEQFF. The CDR3 DNA follows: TGTGCCAGCAGCTCACAGACAGGGACGTCCTACAATGAGCAGTTCTTC. The chain joins TRBV7-2 to TRBJ2-1; TRBD1 aligns across 7 bases. There are 16 residues in the CDR3. V shed 4 bases, J shed 1 base, and the junction held 7 bases outside the gene matches. Germline-derived CDR1 and CDR2 are SGHTA and FQGNSA. Full variable domain (missing parts from reference TRBV7-2 and TRBJ2-1): GAGVSQSPSNKVTEKGKDVELRCDPISGHTALYWYRQSLGQGLEFLIYFQGNSAPDKSGLPSDRFSAERTGGSVSTLTIQRTQQEDSAVYLCASSSQTGTSYNEQFFGPGTRLTVL.

The CDR3 spells CASSDAANTEAFF. The DNA for the CDR3 is TGTGCCAGCAGTGATGCGGCGAACACTGAAGCTTTCTTT. The rearrangement uses TRBV2 and TRBJ1-1; D not certain. The CDR3 has 13 residues. Germline CDR1 SNHLY, CDR2 FYNNEI. The V and J ends lost 3 bases and 1 base respectively, with 6 bases between them.

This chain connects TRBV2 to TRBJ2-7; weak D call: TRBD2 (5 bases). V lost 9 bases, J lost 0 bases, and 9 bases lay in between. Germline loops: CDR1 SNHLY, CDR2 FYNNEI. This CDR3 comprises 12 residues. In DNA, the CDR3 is TGTGCCAGTGGACTGAGCTCCTACGAGCAGTACTTC. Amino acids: CASGLSSYEQYF. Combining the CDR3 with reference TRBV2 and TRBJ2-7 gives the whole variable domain EPEVTQTPSHQVTQMGQEVILRCVPISNHLYFYWYRQILGQKVEFLVSFYNNEISEKSEIFDDQFSVERPDGSNFTLKIRSTKLEDSAMYFCASGLSSYEQYFGPGTRLTVT.

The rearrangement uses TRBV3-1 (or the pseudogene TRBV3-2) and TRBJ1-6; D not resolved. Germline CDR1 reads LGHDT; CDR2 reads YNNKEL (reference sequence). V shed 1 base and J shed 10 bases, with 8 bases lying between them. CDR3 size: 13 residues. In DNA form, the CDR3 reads TGTGCCAGCAGCCAAGTGACTGGCTCACCCCTCCACTTT. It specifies CASSQVTGSPLHF.

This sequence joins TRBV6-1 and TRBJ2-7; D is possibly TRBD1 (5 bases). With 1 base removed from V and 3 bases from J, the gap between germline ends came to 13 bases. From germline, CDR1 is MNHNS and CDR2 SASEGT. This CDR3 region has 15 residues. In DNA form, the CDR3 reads TGTGCCAGCAGTGAAGAGGTGGGGCGAGGCTACGAGCAGTACGTC. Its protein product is CASSEEVGRGYEQYV.

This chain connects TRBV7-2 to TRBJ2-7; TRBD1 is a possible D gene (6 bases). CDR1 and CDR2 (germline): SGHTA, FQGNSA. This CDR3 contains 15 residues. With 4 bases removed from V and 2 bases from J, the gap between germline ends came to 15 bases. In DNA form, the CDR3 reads TGTGCCAGCAGCTGGAAGGGGGAGCTGACCTACGAGCAGTACTTC. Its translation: CASSWKGELTYEQYF.

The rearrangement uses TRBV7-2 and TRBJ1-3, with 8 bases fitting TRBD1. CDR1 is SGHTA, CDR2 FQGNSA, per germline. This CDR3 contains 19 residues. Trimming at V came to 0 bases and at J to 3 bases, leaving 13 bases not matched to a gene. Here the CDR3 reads CASSLAGIPGTGDGNTIYF. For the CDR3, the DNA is TGTGCCAGCAGCTTAGCGGGGATACCCGGGACAGGAGATGGAAACACCATATATTTT.

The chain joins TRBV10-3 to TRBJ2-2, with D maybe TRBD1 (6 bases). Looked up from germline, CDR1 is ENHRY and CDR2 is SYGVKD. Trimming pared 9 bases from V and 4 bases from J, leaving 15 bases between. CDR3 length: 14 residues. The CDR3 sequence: CAILPGAGTGELFF. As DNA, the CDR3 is TGTGCCATACTGCCAGGGGCTGGCACCGGGGAGCTGTTTTTT.

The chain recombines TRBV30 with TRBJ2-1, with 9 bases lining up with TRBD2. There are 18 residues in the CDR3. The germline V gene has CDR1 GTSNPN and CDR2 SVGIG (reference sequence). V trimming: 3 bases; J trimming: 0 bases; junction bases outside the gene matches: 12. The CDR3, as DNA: TGTGCCTGGAGCGGAGGACTAGCGCTTACGAGCTCCTACAATGAGCAGTTCTTC. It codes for CAWSGGLALTSSYNEQFF.